Listed below are T cell receptor beta chains from one sample, sequenced in a study of cytomegalovirus exposure and HLA in healthy donors. Some clones are missing from TCRdb's copy, which holds only in-frame ones; the method was immunoSEQ multiplex PCR. The sample has about 140,000 clones, over 70% seen once; the top ten hold approximately 6.2%. The sample comprised PBMCs. The receptor set was obtained from a man aged 35 to 55 in good health and CMV-seropositive. CDR3s include the opening cysteine and the closing phenylalanine or tryptophan. The D gene is left open where the match is weak. The size field is filled for only some rows; it gives once, few, many or a size class.

abundance: NA
j_gene: TRBJ2-1
d_gene: TRBD1
v_gene: TRBV4-2
CDR3aa: CASSQVTGGADNEQFF
CDR3nt: TGTGCCAGCAGCCAAGTGACAGGGGGCGCAGACAATGAGCAGTTCTTC

abundance: NA
j_gene: TRBJ2-1
d_gene: NA
v_gene: TRBV6-5
CDR3aa: CASSFSRPSSYNEQFF
CDR3nt: TGTGCCAGCAGTTTCTCCCGTCCCAGCTCCTACAATGAGCAGTTCTTC

abundance: NA
j_gene: TRBJ2-7
d_gene: NA
v_gene: TRBV5-1
CDR3aa: CASKAQGSGNEQYF
CDR3nt: TGCGCCAGCAAGGCTCAGGGGTCTGGAAACGAGCAGTACTTC

abundance: NA
j_gene: TRBJ2-3
d_gene: NA
v_gene: TRBV9
CDR3aa: CASSPLAADTQYF
CDR3nt: TGTGCCAGCAGCCCTTTGGCGGCAGATACGCAGTATTTT

abundance: NA
j_gene: TRBJ2-5
d_gene: TRBD1
v_gene: TRBV29-1
CDR3aa: CSVEVGTGIETQYF
CDR3nt: TGCAGCGTTGAAGTCGGGACAGGGATAGAGACCCAGTACTTC

abundance: NA
j_gene: TRBJ1-2
d_gene: TRBD1
v_gene: TRBV5-1
CDR3aa: CASSPWTGGTTNYGYTF
CDR3nt: TGCGCCAGCAGCCCGTGGACAGGGGGCACTACTAACTATGGCTACACCTTC

abundance: NA
j_gene: TRBJ1-2
d_gene: NA
v_gene: TRBV5-4
CDR3aa: CASSLERHNYGYTF
CDR3nt: TGTGCCAGCAGCTTGGAACGACACAACTATGGCTACACCTTC

abundance: NA
j_gene: TRBJ1-4
d_gene: TRBD1
v_gene: TRBV5-1
CDR3aa: CASSSISGTGDEKLFF
CDR3nt: TGCGCCAGCAGCTCAATCTCCGGGACAGGAGACGAAAAACTGTTTTTT

abundance: NA
j_gene: TRBJ1-1
d_gene: TRBD1
v_gene: TRBV5-4
CDR3aa: CASSFRQGQGTEAFF
CDR3nt: TGTGCCAGCAGCTTTCGACAGGGCCAGGGCACTGAAGCTTTCTTT

abundance: NA
j_gene: TRBJ1-2
d_gene: NA
v_gene: TRBV6-5
CDR3aa: CASSYLRGGQDGYTF
CDR3nt: TGTGCCAGCAGTTACCTAAGGGGGGGCCAGGATGGCTACACCTTC

abundance: few
j_gene: TRBJ2-2
d_gene: NA
v_gene: TRBV2
CDR3aa: CASNRKAGELFF
CDR3nt: TGTGCCAGCAATAGAAAAGCCGGGGAGCTGTTTTTT

abundance: NA
j_gene: TRBJ2-7
d_gene: NA
v_gene: TRBV14
CDR3aa: CASSPTRSSYEQYF
CDR3nt: TGTGCCAGCAGCCCAACAAGGAGCTCCTACGAGCAGTACTTC

abundance: NA
j_gene: TRBJ2-7
d_gene: NA
v_gene: TRBV18
CDR3aa: CASSPSGPEAQYF
CDR3nt: TGTGCCAGCTCACCCTCGGGTCCCGAGGCGCAGTACTTC

abundance: few
j_gene: TRBJ1-5
d_gene: TRBD1
v_gene: TRBV29-1
CDR3aa: CSVLQGQGSNQPQHF
CDR3nt: TGCAGCGTCCTCCAGGGACAGGGAAGCAATCAGCCCCAGCATTTT

abundance: once
j_gene: TRBJ2-1
d_gene: TRBD2
v_gene: TRBV2
CDR3aa: CASSLGLAGGGDNEQFF
CDR3nt: TGTGCCAGCAGTTTAGGACTAGCGGGAGGTGGGGACAATGAGCAGTTCTTC

abundance: NA
j_gene: TRBJ2-1
d_gene: TRBD1
v_gene: TRBV2
CDR3aa: CASTPGQYNEQFF
CDR3nt: TGTGCCAGCACTCCGGGACAGTACAATGAGCAGTTCTTC

abundance: NA
j_gene: TRBJ1-1
d_gene: TRBD1
v_gene: TRBV6-6
CDR3aa: CAIGTGPLYTEAFF
CDR3nt: TGTGCCATCGGGACAGGGCCTCTGTACACTGAAGCTTTCTTT

abundance: NA
j_gene: TRBJ2-7
d_gene: TRBD1
v_gene: TRBV7-6
CDR3aa: CASSLAPGQGNEQYF
CDR3nt: TGTGCCAGCAGCTTAGCTCCGGGACAGGGGAACGAGCAGTACTTC

abundance: NA
j_gene: TRBJ2-3
d_gene: TRBD1
v_gene: TRBV6-5
CDR3aa: CASRQGASTDTQYF
CDR3nt: TGTGCCAGCAGACAGGGGGCCAGCACAGATACGCAGTATTTT

abundance: NA
j_gene: TRBJ2-1
d_gene: TRBD2
v_gene: TRBV29-1
CDR3aa: CSVGLAGTTYNEQFF
CDR3nt: TGCAGCGTGGGACTAGCGGGGACGACCTACAATGAGCAGTTCTTC

abundance: once
j_gene: TRBJ2-7
d_gene: TRBD1
v_gene: TRBV7-6
CDR3aa: CASSPGDSSYEQYF
CDR3nt: TGTGCCAGCAGCCCCGGGGACAGCTCCTACGAGCAGTACTTC

abundance: NA
j_gene: TRBJ2-7
d_gene: TRBD1
v_gene: TRBV5-1
CDR3aa: CASSLGRQGYEQYF
CDR3nt: TGCGCCAGCAGCTTGGGCAGACAGGGCTACGAGCAGTACTTC

abundance: NA
j_gene: TRBJ1-4
d_gene: TRBD1
v_gene: TRBV23-1
CDR3aa: CASSQSPRGRGQVFGELFF
CDR3nt: TGCGCCAGCAGTCAATCCCCCAGAGGGAGAGGACAGGTTTTCGGTGAACTGTTTTTT

abundance: NA
j_gene: TRBJ2-1
d_gene: TRBD2
v_gene: TRBV27
CDR3aa: CASGLAGGGEQFF
CDR3nt: TGTGCCAGCGGACTAGCGGGAGGAGGGGAGCAGTTCTTC

abundance: NA
j_gene: TRBJ1-1
d_gene: NA
v_gene: TRBV5-4
CDR3aa: CASSPRGPLNTEAFF
CDR3nt: TGTGCCAGCAGCCCCAGGGGACCTCTGAACACTGAAGCTTTCTTT

abundance: NA
j_gene: TRBJ1-2
d_gene: NA
v_gene: TRBV4-1
CDR3aa: CASSLPGRSDYGYTF
CDR3nt: TGCGCCAGCAGCCTCCCAGGGAGGAGTGACTATGGCTACACCTTC

abundance: NA
j_gene: TRBJ2-7
d_gene: NA
v_gene: TRBV6-5
CDR3aa: CASSYSTASYEQYF
CDR3nt: TGTGCCAGCAGTTACTCGACAGCCTCCTACGAGCAGTACTTC

abundance: NA
j_gene: TRBJ2-3
d_gene: TRBD2
v_gene: TRBV6-6
CDR3aa: CASIRQGGGTDTQYF
CDR3nt: TGTGCCAGCATTCGTCAGGGAGGGGGCACAGATACGCAGTATTTT

abundance: NA
j_gene: TRBJ2-7
d_gene: TRBD2
v_gene: TRBV27
CDR3aa: CASSSLAGGYEQYF
CDR3nt: TGTGCCAGCAGTTCACTAGCGGGGGGCTACGAGCAGTACTTC

abundance: NA
j_gene: TRBJ2-7
d_gene: NA
v_gene: TRBV25-1
CDR3aa: CASSESPGQDSYEQYF
CDR3nt: TGTGCCAGCAGTGAATCCCCAGGGCAGGACTCCTACGAGCAGTACTTC

abundance: NA
j_gene: TRBJ2-4
d_gene: TRBD2
v_gene: TRBV5-4
CDR3aa: CASSLKAGDKNIQYF
CDR3nt: TGTGCCAGCAGTCTTAAAGCGGGAGATAAAAACATTCAGTACTTC

abundance: NA
j_gene: TRBJ1-1
d_gene: NA
v_gene: TRBV5-1
CDR3aa: CASTGPQANTEAFF
CDR3nt: TGCGCCAGCACCGGACCACAGGCAAACACTGAAGCTTTCTTT

abundance: once
j_gene: TRBJ2-7
d_gene: TRBD1
v_gene: TRBV2
CDR3aa: CASSWTGWDEQYF
CDR3nt: TGTGCCAGCAGTTGGACAGGCTGGGACGAGCAGTACTTC

abundance: NA
j_gene: TRBJ2-1
d_gene: TRBD1
v_gene: TRBV5-1
CDR3aa: CASSLATGGGYNEQFF
CDR3nt: TGCGCCAGCAGCTTAGCCACAGGGGGCGGATACAATGAGCAGTTCTTC

abundance: NA
j_gene: TRBJ1-6
d_gene: TRBD1
v_gene: TRBV2
CDR3aa: CANLPGTGNNSPLHF
CDR3nt: TGTGCCAACCTTCCCGGGACAGGGAACAATTCACCCCTCCACTTT

abundance: NA
j_gene: TRBJ2-7
d_gene: NA
v_gene: TRBV7-9
CDR3aa: CASSLTRTTGHDEQYF
CDR3nt: TGTGCCAGCAGCTTAACCCGTACGACAGGTCACGACGAGCAGTACTTC

abundance: NA
j_gene: TRBJ2-2
d_gene: TRBD2
v_gene: TRBV13
CDR3aa: CASSQGTINTGELFF
CDR3nt: TGTGCCAGCAGCCAAGGGACTATAAACACCGGGGAGCTGTTTTTT

abundance: NA
j_gene: TRBJ2-2
d_gene: TRBD1
v_gene: TRBV5-1
CDR3aa: CASIPGGWATGELFF
CDR3nt: TGCGCCAGCATCCCAGGGGGCTGGGCCACCGGGGAGCTGTTTTTT

abundance: NA
j_gene: TRBJ2-1
d_gene: NA
v_gene: TRBV6-6
CDR3aa: CASSKGGISYNEQFF
CDR3nt: TGTGCCAGCAGCAAGGGCGGGATTTCCTACAATGAGCAGTTCTTC

abundance: NA
j_gene: TRBJ2-7
d_gene: TRBD1
v_gene: TRBV27
CDR3aa: CASSVRDRASEQYF
CDR3nt: TGTGCCAGCAGTGTCCGGGACAGGGCCTCCGAGCAGTACTTC

abundance: NA
j_gene: TRBJ2-2
d_gene: TRBD2
v_gene: TRBV9
CDR3aa: CASSVGLAGAGELFF
CDR3nt: TGTGCCAGCAGCGTGGGACTAGCGGGAGCCGGGGAGCTGTTTTTT

abundance: once
j_gene: TRBJ1-1
d_gene: NA
v_gene: TRBV5-8
CDR3aa: CASSPPNRVTEAFF
CDR3nt: TGTGCCAGCAGTCCACCTAACAGGGTCACTGAAGCTTTCTTT

abundance: NA
j_gene: TRBJ2-3
d_gene: TRBD2
v_gene: TRBV5-1
CDR3aa: CASSLYSGGRAYTDTQYF
CDR3nt: TGCGCCAGCAGCTTGTATAGCGGGGGCCGAGCATACACAGATACGCAGTATTTT

abundance: NA
j_gene: TRBJ2-7
d_gene: NA
v_gene: TRBV6-6
CDR3aa: CASSYSAGADRQYF
CDR3nt: TGTGCCAGCAGTTACTCAGCAGGGGCGGACCGGCAGTACTTC

abundance: NA
j_gene: TRBJ2-7
d_gene: NA
v_gene: TRBV28
CDR3aa: CASSVAPNSYEQYF
CDR3nt: TGTGCCAGCAGTGTCGCCCCTAACTCCTACGAGCAGTACTTC

abundance: NA
j_gene: TRBJ2-5
d_gene: TRBD2
v_gene: TRBV5-4
CDR3aa: CVGGERGTQETQYF
CDR3nt: TGTGTCGGAGGGGAGCGGGGGACCCAAGAGACCCAGTACTTC

abundance: NA
j_gene: TRBJ2-7
d_gene: TRBD2
v_gene: TRBV7-2
CDR3aa: CASSFKGRDPYEQYF
CDR3nt: TGTGCCAGCAGCTTTAAAGGGAGGGACCCCTACGAGCAGTACTTC

abundance: NA
j_gene: TRBJ2-7
d_gene: NA
v_gene: TRBV10-3
CDR3aa: CAISDPTVASYEQYF
CDR3nt: TGTGCCATCAGTGACCCGACAGTAGCCTCCTACGAGCAGTACTTC

abundance: NA
j_gene: TRBJ2-7
d_gene: TRBD1
v_gene: TRBV11-2
CDR3aa: CASSQGRQGALYEQYF
CDR3nt: TGTGCCAGCAGCCAAGGCCGACAGGGGGCGTTATACGAGCAGTACTTC

abundance: NA
j_gene: TRBJ2-7
d_gene: TRBD1
v_gene: TRBV28
CDR3aa: CASSFDRDYEQYF
CDR3nt: TGTGCCAGCAGTTTCGACAGGGATTACGAGCAGTACTTC

abundance: once
j_gene: TRBJ2-6
d_gene: TRBD2
v_gene: TRBV7-6
CDR3aa: CASSSGPGTSAGANVLTF
CDR3nt: TGTGCCAGCAGCTCTGGTCCCGGGACTAGCGCTGGGGCCAACGTCCTGACTTTC

abundance: once
j_gene: TRBJ2-5
d_gene: NA
v_gene: TRBV21-1
CDR3aa: CASRLDGTGGQETQYF
CDR3nt: TGTGCCAGCAGGCTAGACGGGACAGGGGGCCAAGAGACCCAGTACTTC